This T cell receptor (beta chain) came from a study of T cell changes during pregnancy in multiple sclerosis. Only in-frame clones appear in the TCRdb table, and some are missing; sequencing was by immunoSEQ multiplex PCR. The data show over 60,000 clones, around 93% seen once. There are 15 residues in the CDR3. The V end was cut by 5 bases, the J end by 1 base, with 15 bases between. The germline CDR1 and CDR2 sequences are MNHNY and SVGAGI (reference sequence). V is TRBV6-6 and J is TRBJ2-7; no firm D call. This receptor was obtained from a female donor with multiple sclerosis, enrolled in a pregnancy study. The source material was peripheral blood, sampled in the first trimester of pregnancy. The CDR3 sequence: CASSDFPGSSYEQYF. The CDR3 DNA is TGTGCCAGCAGTGACTTCCCCGGTTCTTCCTACGAGCAGTACTTC.